This T cell receptor (beta chain) emerged from a study of blood T cell repertoires in COVID-19. The overall study: PBMCs, B-cell-depleted T cells, or T cells were the source of the cDNA or gDNA that made up the material.

CDR1 is SGDLS and CDR2 is YYNGEE in the germline V gene. The ends were cut back, 0 bases at V and 3 bases at J, with 19 bases in the middle. The length of the CDR3 is 17 residues. Cohorts were assigned according to the clinical history that participants reported. Original processing methods: For nucleated cells, counts were estimated from reference gene primer amplification. Profiling relied on immunoSEQ multiplex PCR, and the TCRdb table lists in-frame clones only, not all of them. That table furnishes V, J and clone size, whereas the DNA furnished D and trimming. The profile shows around 160,000 clones, 88% of them singletons.

The sample was PBMCs or T cells enriched from blood (not recorded which). The chain links TRBV9 to TRBJ2-7; D is perhaps TRBD1 (6 bases). The TCR was taken from a woman in her 30s with acute COVID-19. CDR3 nucleotide sequence: TGTGCCAGCAGCGTAGGGGAGCCGGGACACTTAAACTACGAGCAGTACTTC. Its protein product is CASSVGEPGHLNYEQYF.